What follows are 9 T cell receptor beta chains derived from one specimen sequenced in a study of blood T cell repertoires in COVID-19. Assay used: immunoSEQ multiplex PCR; TCRdb lists only in-frame clones, some missing. Of about 35,000 clones in the sample, approximately 75% are singletons; the top ten hold 42%. The material sequenced was peripheral blood. Every receptor here comes from a human donor in a cohort sampled during active or convalescent COVID-19. The donor label of this sample is uncertain.

J is TRBJ2-3 and V is TRBV5-6; 7 positions match TRBD1. V gave up 4 bases and J gave up 5 bases; unmatched junction bases: 4. Germline V gene data show CDR1 as SGHDT and CDR2 as YYEEEE. The CDR3 covers 13 residues. CDR3 nucleotide sequence: TGTGCCAGCAGCGCGACAGGGAGAGATACGCAGTATTTT. Its protein product is CASSATGRDTQYF. The whole variable domain, remainder taken from reference TRBV5-6 and TRBJ2-3, is DAGVTQSPTHLIKTRGQQVTLRCSPKSGHDTVSWYQQALGQGPQFIFQYYEEEERQRGNFPDRFSGHQFPNYSSELNVNALLLGDSALYLCASSATGRDTQYFGPGTRLTVL.

J is TRBJ2-5 and V is TRBV5-1; no firm D call. V shed 7 bases and J shed 5 bases, with 21 bases lying between them. CDR1 and CDR2 (germline): SGHRS, YFSETQ. The CDR3 length is 15 residues. This chain's CDR3 is CASGRSVGAIETQYF. CDR3 DNA sequence: TGCGCCAGCGGTCGAAGTGTAGGAGCCATCGAGACCCAGTACTTC.

Only a few counts were recorded for this clone. The CDR3 coding sequence is TGTGCCAGCAGCTTAGATTGGGACAGGGATAGCTACGAGCAGTACTTC. Protein product: CASSLDWDRDSYEQYF. The chain combines TRBV7-2 with TRBJ2-7; 9 bases line up with TRBD1. The CDR3 runs 16 residues. Unmatched junction bases numbered 7, after V lost 1 base and J lost 3 bases. Germline lookup yields CDR1 SGHTA and CDR2 FQGNSA.

This clone came up once. This chain connects TRBV19 to TRBJ1-2; unclear D gene. The V and J ends lost 0 bases and 4 bases respectively, with 15 bases between them. The CDR3 spans 16 residues. Germline CDR1 is LNHDA and CDR2 is SQIVND (reference sequence). The CDR3 reads CASSIDRPPLFYGYTF. The CDR3 nucleotides are TGTGCCAGTAGTATAGATCGTCCACCACTGTTCTATGGCTACACCTTC.

This clone was picked up one time. The chain combines TRBV9 with TRBJ2-1; 8 bases match TRBD2. CDR3 length equals 13 residues. Per the germline V gene, CDR1 is SGDLS and CDR2 is YYNGEE. J gave up 9 bases and V 6 bases, and 8 bases lay outside the gene matches. The CDR3 loop reads CASIDSGTGEQFF. CDR3 nucleotides: TGTGCCAGCATCGATAGCGGGACTGGTGAGCAGTTCTTC.

The chain couples TRBV5-1 to TRBJ2-7; TRBD2 might be the D (6 bases). V shed 0 bases and J shed 3 bases, with 16 bases lying between them. Germline CDR1 reads SGHRS; CDR2 reads YFSETQ. This CDR3 contains 16 residues. CDR3 nucleotides: TGCGCCAGCAGCTTGGCCTTGGCTAGCGATCGCTACGAGCAGTACTTC. Amino acid sequence: CASSLALASDRYEQYF. Based on the CDR3 plus reference TRBV5-1 and TRBJ2-7, the full variable domain is KAGVTQTPRYLIKTRGQQVTLSCSPISGHRSVSWYQQTPGQGLQFLFEYFSETQRNKGNFPGRFSGRQFSNSRSEMNVSTLELGDSALYLCASSLALASDRYEQYFGPGTRLTVT.

The CDR3 region has the DNA TGTGCCAGCTTGAGGCCCGCAGAAAACATTCAGTACTTC. It yields the protein CASLRPAENIQYF. The chain recombines TRBV18 with TRBJ2-4, with no clear D. CDR1 and CDR2 (germline): KGHSH, LQKENI. Trimming left V 7 bases short and J 5 bases short, with 12 bases between. The CDR3 spans 13 residues.

This clone was observed a few times. The rearrangement links TRBV19 to TRBJ2-7; no clear D. CDR3 length: 8 amino acids. The V gene's germline CDR1 is LNHDA and CDR2 SQIVND (reference sequence). V shed 9 bases and J shed 8 bases, with 5 bases lying between them. The CDR3 spells CASPKQYF. CDR3 bases: TGTGCCAGCCCCAAGCAGTACTTC.

This chain uses TRBV4-2 with TRBJ1-5; D is ambiguous. CDR1 is LGHNA, CDR2 YNFKEQ, per germline. Trimming cost V 1 base and J 0 bases, with 7 bases left between them. This CDR3 contains 15 residues. In nucleotides, the CDR3 is TGTGCCAGCAGCCAAGCCCTCTTTAGCAATCAGCCCCAGCATTTT. As protein: CASSQALFSNQPQHF.